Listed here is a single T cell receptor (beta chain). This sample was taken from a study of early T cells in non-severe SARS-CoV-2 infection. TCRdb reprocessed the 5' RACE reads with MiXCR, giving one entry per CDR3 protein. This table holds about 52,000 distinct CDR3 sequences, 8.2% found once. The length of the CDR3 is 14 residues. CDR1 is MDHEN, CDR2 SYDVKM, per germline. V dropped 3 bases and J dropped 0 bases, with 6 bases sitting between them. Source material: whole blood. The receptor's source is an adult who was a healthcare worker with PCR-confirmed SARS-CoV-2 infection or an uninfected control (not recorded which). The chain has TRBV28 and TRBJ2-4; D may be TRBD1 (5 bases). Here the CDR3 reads CASSFTGAKNIQYF. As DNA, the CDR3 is TGTGCCAGCAGTTTTACAGGAGCCAAAAACATTCAGTACTTC.